Listed below are T cell receptor beta chains from one sample, sequenced in a study of control samples from healthy donors and cancer patients. TCRdb keeps only in-frame clones here, not all; method: immunoSEQ multiplex PCR. The sample contains around 75,000 clones, over 80% of which appear only once. The sequenced material came from blood. The receptors originated from a woman aged 55-69 years in good health. CDR3s include the opening cysteine and the closing phenylalanine or tryptophan. D genes are given only for firm matches. A row's size may be missing; if present it is once, few, many or a size class.

len,v_gene,d_gene,j_gene,abundance,CDR3aa,CDR3nt
16,TRBV7-8,TRBD2,TRBJ2-2,once,CASSSGTGTSPGELFF,TGTGCCAGCAGCTCTGGAACCGGGACTAGCCCCGGGGAGCTGTTTTTT
13,TRBV6-2/TRBV6-3,NA,TRBJ1-1,NA,CASSKRGGTEAFF,TGTGCCAGCAGCAAAAGGGGGGGGACTGAAGCTTTCTTT
16,TRBV4-2,TRBD1,TRBJ1-2,NA,CASSPRDRRGGYGYTF,TGTGCCAGCAGCCCCCGGGACAGGCGTGGGGGCTATGGCTACACCTTC
16,TRBV7-2,TRBD1,TRBJ1-5,NA,CASSLGGQGGNQPQHF,TGTGCCAGCAGCTTAGGGGGACAGGGAGGAAATCAGCCCCAGCATTTT
15,TRBV6-5,TRBD2,TRBJ2-7,NA,CASSSGLAGFYEQYF,TGTGCCAGCAGTTCGGGACTAGCGGGATTCTACGAGCAGTACTTC
13,TRBV7-8,TRBD1,TRBJ1-5,NA,CASSQQGSGPQHF,TGTGCCAGCAGCCAACAGGGGTCAGGGCCCCAGCATTTT
12,TRBV10-2,TRBD2,TRBJ2-7,NA,CASSAGLDEQYF,TGCGCCAGCAGTGCGGGACTAGACGAGCAGTACTTC
15,TRBV10-3,NA,TRBJ2-2,NA,CAISSKDRHTGELFF,TGTGCCATCAGTTCCAAAGACAGGCACACCGGGGAGCTGTTTTTT
13,TRBV11-3,NA,TRBJ1-5,NA,CASSGPTNQPQHF,TGTGCCAGCAGCGGCCCGACCAATCAGCCCCAGCATTTT
14,TRBV5-1,TRBD1,TRBJ1-2,NA,CASSSTGENYGYTF,TGCGCCAGCAGCTCGACAGGGGAGAACTATGGCTACACCTTC
13,TRBV7-3,NA,TRBJ2-1,NA,CASSFDTYNEQFF,TGTGCCAGCAGCTTTGACACTTACAATGAGCAGTTCTTC
14,TRBV3-1/TRBV3-2,TRBD2,TRBJ2-3,NA,CASSRREGEDTQYF,TGTGCCAGCAGCCGGCGGGAGGGAGAAGATACGCAGTATTTT
15,TRBV19,TRBD1,TRBJ2-1,NA,CASMGRDRAYNEQFF,TGTGCCAGTATGGGCCGGGACAGGGCCTACAATGAGCAGTTCTTC
14,TRBV30,TRBD1,TRBJ1-2,NA,CAWQKGTGGYGYTF,TGTGCCTGGCAAAAAGGGACAGGGGGCTATGGCTACACCTTC
12,TRBV7-2,NA,TRBJ1-4,NA,CASSLAPEKLFF,TGTGCCAGCAGCTTAGCCCCTGAAAAACTGTTTTTT
15,TRBV19,TRBD1,TRBJ2-2,NA,CASRTGQDTRGELFF,TGTGCCAGTAGAACAGGACAGGACACCCGCGGGGAGCTGTTTTTT
13,TRBV2,NA,TRBJ2-5,NA,CASGRGSWETQYF,TGTGCCTCAGGACGAGGGAGTTGGGAGACCCAGTACTTC
13,TRBV5-1,TRBD1,TRBJ2-7,NA,CASSLQGAYEQYF,TGCGCCAGCAGCTTACAGGGGGCCTACGAGCAGTACTTC
15,TRBV3-1/TRBV3-2,TRBD2,TRBJ2-1,NA,CASSPGGSSYNEQFF,TGTGCCAGCAGTCCCGGGGGGAGCTCCTACAATGAGCAGTTCTTC
14,TRBV7-8,TRBD1,TRBJ2-4,NA,CASSLGSGGNIQYF,TGTGCCAGCAGCTTAGGATCAGGGGGAAACATTCAGTACTTC
13,TRBV9,NA,TRBJ1-4,NA,CASSVETGSPMVF,TGTGCCAGCAGCGTAGAGACCGGGTCCCCGATGGTTTTT
14,TRBV4-1,TRBD1,TRBJ2-7,NA,CASSQEDRDYEQYF,TGCGCCAGCAGCCAAGAGGACAGGGACTACGAGCAGTACTTC
13,TRBV28,NA,TRBJ1-5,NA,CASSSQGSQPQHF,TGTGCCAGCAGTTCCCAGGGTTCACAGCCCCAGCATTTT
14,TRBV29-1,NA,TRBJ2-7,NA,CSVELLAGYHEQYF,TGCAGCGTTGAACTTCTAGCAGGGTACCACGAGCAGTACTTC
14,TRBV6-5,TRBD1,TRBJ1-5,NA,CASSRTGGDQPQHF,TGTGCCAGCAGTCGGACAGGGGGCGATCAGCCCCAGCATTTT
16,TRBV12-5,NA,TRBJ2-2,NA,CASGLVLRQFTGELFF,TGTGCTAGTGGTTTGGTACTAAGACAATTTACCGGGGAGCTGTTTTTT
15,TRBV9,NA,TRBJ2-2,NA,CASSVGGTNTGELFF,TGTGCCAGCAGCGTAGGCGGGACGAACACCGGGGAGCTGTTTTTT
15,TRBV7-9,TRBD1,TRBJ2-1,NA,CASSASGTGNNEQFF,TGTGCCAGCAGCGCATCCGGGACAGGCAACAATGAGCAGTTCTTC
15,TRBV2,NA,TRBJ1-6,NA,CASTGGADYNSPLHF,TGTGCCAGCACGGGCGGGGCGGACTATAATTCACCCCTCCACTTT
12,TRBV12-3/TRBV12-4,NA,TRBJ2-1,NA,CASREAVNEQFF,TGTGCCAGCAGAGAGGCCGTCAATGAGCAGTTCTTC
11,TRBV7-2,NA,TRBJ2-7,NA,CASSRTYEQYF,TGTGCCAGCAGCAGAACCTACGAGCAGTACTTC
14,TRBV7-9,NA,TRBJ2-3,NA,CASRRTASTDTQYF,TGTGCCAGCAGGCGGACAGCGAGCACAGATACGCAGTATTTT
13,TRBV6-5,NA,TRBJ1-5,NA,CASSPTGSQPQHF,TGTGCCAGTTCCCCGACAGGTTCGCAGCCCCAGCATTTT
10,TRBV2,NA,TRBJ2-5,NA,CASSRRAQYF,TGTGCCAGCTCCCGCCGGGCCCAGTACTTC
14,TRBV28,NA,TRBJ1-5,NA,CASSLDPEGQPQHF,TGTGCCAGCAGTTTAGACCCTGAAGGTCAGCCCCAGCATTTT
13,TRBV2,NA,TRBJ1-4,NA,CASGRDSPEKLFF,TGTGCCAGCGGCCGGGACTCCCCTGAAAAACTGTTTTTT
13,TRBV29-1,TRBD2,TRBJ2-5,NA,CSVASGGVETQYF,TGCAGCGTTGCTAGCGGCGGCGTAGAGACCCAGTACTTC
18,TRBV21-1,NA,TRBJ1-3,NA,CASSKVIQEGARGNTIYF,TGTGCCAGCAGCAAAGTTATTCAGGAGGGGGCGCGGGGAAACACCATATATTTT